These 15 T cell receptor beta chains were all obtained from the same sample, sequenced in a study of blood T cells in healthy people across ages. The authors ran a second PCR of about 7 to 11 cycles using a sample-barcoded 5' primer and a J-beta primer mix. TCRdb re-analysed the 5' RACE reads in MiXCR, keeping a single row per CDR3 protein. The sample has 920,000 or so distinct CDR3 sequences, 45% seen once; the top ten hold 15% to 20%. Specimen: blood. Receptor source: a woman in her sixties or seventies in good health.

This clonotype was observed a handful of times. The genes are TRBV6-5 and TRBJ2-4; D ambiguous. The J call is doubtful: the DNA matches TRBJ2-7 better. This CDR3 spans 16 amino acids. Germline assignment: CDR1 MNHEY and CDR2 SVGAGI. The CDR3 nucleotides are TGTGCCAGCAGTCCCGACCGGGCCACTATCCGCTACGAGCAGTACTTC. Translated: CASSPDRATIRYEQYF.

The rearrangement uses TRBV6-6 and TRBJ2-7; D possibly matches TRBD1 or TRBD2 (5 bases each). Trimming left V 7 bases short and J 0 bases short, with 13 bases between. In germline, CDR1 is MNHNY, CDR2 SVGAGI (reference sequence). CDR3 length: 14 residues. CDR3 nucleotides: TGTGCCAGCACGGGGACGCACCTCTCCTACGAGCAGTACTTC. Its translation: CASTGTHLSYEQYF.

A remark on this clonotype: Mismatch with germline at one junction end may stem from a read error. The chain combines TRBV12-3 or TRBV12-4 with TRBJ2-3; 7 nucleotides agree with TRBD2. This CDR3 is built from 17 residues. The CDR3 loop is CASSSGEGETSTDAQYF. CDR3 in DNA: TGTGCCAGCAGCTCCGGGGAGGGCGAAACTAGCACAGATGCGCAGTATTTT.

V and J are TRBV10-1 and TRBJ2-5; D remains ambiguous. V dropped 4 bases and J dropped 11 bases, with 17 bases sitting between them. Per the germline V gene, CDR1 is WNHNN and CDR2 is SYGVQD (reference sequence). The CDR3 is made up of 13 amino acids. The CDR3 DNA reads as TGCGCCAGCAGTGGCCCGGCCACCGAAGAGCAGTACTTC. It codes for CASSGPATEEQYF.

This clonotype has only a few counts. The chain is built from TRBV5-1 and TRBJ2-5, with 7 nucleotides matching TRBD1. The CDR3 runs 16 residues. Trimming cost V 3 bases and J 2 bases; bases outside gene matches: 10. In germline, CDR1 is SGHRS, CDR2 YFSETQ. CDR3 nucleotide sequence: TGCGCCAGCAGCTGGGACAGCTTATTTCCGCAAGAGACCCAGTACTTC. It yields the protein CASSWDSLFPQETQYF. Supplemented by reference TRBV5-1 and TRBJ2-5, the full variable domain reads KAGVTQTPRYLIKTRGQQVTLSCSPISGHRSVSWYQQTPGQGLQFLFEYFSETQRNKGNFPGRFSGRQFSNSRSEMNVSTLELGDSALYLCASSWDSLFPQETQYFGPGTRLLVL.

This clonotype has a handful of counts. The rearrangement joins TRBV7-3 to TRBJ2-3; TRBD1 is a possible D gene (5 bases). Per the germline V gene, CDR1 is SGHTA and CDR2 is FQGTGA. The CDR3 extends over 15 amino acids. Trimming removed 5 bases at V and 1 base at J, with 13 bases between. This chain's CDR3 is CASSREGAGTDTQYF. In nucleotides, the CDR3 is TGTGCCAGCAGCCGAGAAGGGGCAGGCACAGATACGCAGTATTTT.

The table lists this clonotype with many counts. The gene calls are TRBV10-3 and TRBJ2-4, with D uncertain. The V and J ends lost 2 bases and 1 base respectively, with 9 bases between them. Looked up from germline, CDR1 is ENHRY and CDR2 is SYGVKD. There are 15 residues in the CDR3. CDR3: CAISEAGFAKNIQYF. The CDR3 DNA is TGTGCCATCAGTGAGGCTGGGTTCGCCAAAAACATTCAGTACTTC.

This clonotype was detected only a few times. The chain employs TRBV27 and TRBJ2-1; 8 nucleotides match TRBD2. Germline V gives CDR1 MNHEY, CDR2 SMNVEV (reference sequence). The CDR3 is 14 amino acids. V shed 2 bases, J shed 13 bases, and the junction held 10 bases outside the gene matches. The CDR3 here is CASSLVVAGIHQFF. CDR3 bases: TGTGCCAGCAGTTTAGTGGTAGCGGGGATCCACCAGTTCTTC.

A few counts support this clonotype. The chain is built from TRBV11-1 and TRBJ2-7; D is possibly TRBD1 or TRBD2 (5 bases each). Germline assignment: CDR1 SGHAT and CDR2 FQDESV (reference sequence). This CDR3 region has 17 residues. Trimming left V 2 bases short and J 6 bases short, with 23 bases between. Written as DNA, the CDR3 is TGTGCCAGCAGCTTACTGGGTCGGGGCGTGGGGCCTCGCGAGCAGTACTTC. Its translation is CASSLLGRGVGPREQYF.

V is TRBV12-3 or TRBV12-4 and J is TRBJ2-1, with 10 bases aligning to TRBD1. The V and J ends lost 9 bases and 8 bases, in that order; junction bases with no gene match: 7. The CDR3 contains 13 residues. This CDR3 reads CASRVTGGDEQFF. CDR3 nucleotide sequence: TGTGCCAGTAGAGTGACAGGGGGCGATGAGCAGTTCTTC.

This clonotype was picked up many times. V gene TRBV27 combines with J gene TRBJ1-2; no clear D gene. The CDR3 extends over 14 amino acids. The germline V and J ends were trimmed by 5 bases and 8 bases, with 18 bases remaining between them. Germline V gives CDR1 MNHEY, CDR2 SMNVEV (reference sequence). CDR3 amino acids: CASSRRASARGYTF. The CDR3 DNA follows: TGTGCCAGCAGTCGGCGAGCGTCTGCTCGAGGCTACACCTTC.

This clonotype was observed a handful of times. The chain has TRBV29-1 and TRBJ1-2; D perhaps matches TRBD1 (5 bases). CDR1 SQVTM and CDR2 ANQGSEA come from the germline V gene. CDR3 length equals 12 residues. The ends were cut back, 5 bases at V and 8 bases at J, with 15 bases in the middle. The CDR3 sequence is CSVQLGTYGYTF. The CDR3 coding sequence is TGCAGCGTTCAATTGGGGACCTACGGCTACACCTTC.

This clonotype was observed at least ten times. The chain couples TRBV4-1 to TRBJ1-4, with D possibly being TRBD1 (5 bases). Germline assignment: CDR1 MGHRA and CDR2 YSYEKL. The CDR3 loop spans 14 amino acids. V lost 4 bases to trimming and J lost 0 bases, with 6 bases between them. CDR3: CASSPTATNEKLFF. For the CDR3, the DNA is TGCGCCAGCAGCCCGACAGCAACTAATGAAAAACTGTTTTTT.

The chain is built from TRBV7-8 and TRBJ1-1; D remains unclear. This CDR3 has 15 amino acids. V was shortened by 5 bases and J by 3 bases, with 16 bases between the two germline ends. Germline V gives CDR1 SGHVS, CDR2 FQNEAQ. The DNA of the CDR3 is TGTGCCAGCAGCCCCATAAGTAGGGATGACACTGAAGCTTTCTTT. It codes for CASSPISRDDTEAFF.

The chain has TRBV4-1 and TRBJ1-5; TRBD1 might be the D (5 bases). Germline V gives CDR1 MGHRA, CDR2 YSYEKL. V was pared by 4 bases and J by 0 bases, with 16 bases between. The CDR3 is made up of 17 amino acids. CDR3 protein: CASSPTGTAYSNQPQHF. CDR3 bases: TGCGCCAGCAGCCCTACCGGGACCGCGTATAGCAATCAGCCCCAGCATTTT.